The 2 T cell receptor beta chains below all came from one sample that was sequenced in a study of post-analysis software for immune sequencing data. TCR beta cDNA libraries had unique molecular identifiers. TCRdb re-called the PCR reads through MiXCR, storing one row per CDR3 protein. The table has about 400,000 distinct CDR3 sequences, roughly 30% seen once. No antigens are known for them. General observations from the study: In patients, about 5 TRBV segments were more frequent than in controls, with TRBV5-6, TRBV5-1 and TRBV20-1 among them.

What was sequenced was blood. The receptors were gathered from a girl under 18 with multiple sclerosis.

In this sample, this clonotype turned up a few times. This chain links TRBV4-1 with TRBJ1-6; 7 positions agree with TRBD1. The CDR3 runs to 15 residues. Unmatched junction bases numbered 6, after V lost 3 bases and J lost 7 bases. The V gene's germline CDR1 is MGHRA and CDR2 YSYEKL. The CDR3 region has the DNA TGCGCCAGCAGCCAGTCCGGGACAGCGAATTCACCCCTCCACTTT. It yields the protein CASSQSGTANSPLHF.

On this clonotype: One end of the junction is discordant with germline, which a read error may explain. The chain couples TRBV12-3 or TRBV12-4 to TRBJ1-3; 8 bases line up with TRBD1. The CDR3 is made up of 13 amino acids. This CDR3 reads CASSTGGTDTVYF. Written as DNA, the CDR3 is TGTGCCAGCAGTACAGGGGGGACGGACACCGTATATTTT.